This T cell receptor beta chain was identified during a study of CD8 T cells in ankylosing spondylitis. Overall study findings and caveats: According to the report, clones linked to the disease were significantly enriched in matched synovial fluid samples taken from ankylosing spondylitis patients.

This CDR3 has 14 residues. V was cut by 2 bases and J by 2 bases, with 12 bases left in between. Germline values: CDR1 DFQATT, CDR2 SNEGSKA (reference sequence). Ten or more counts support this clonotype. Its target is not known. TCRdb recomputed calls from the 5' RACE reads with MiXCR, one row per CDR3 protein. The repertoire holds 100,000 to 150,000 distinct CDR3 sequences, with roughly 8.8% as singletons. This rearrangement joins TRBV20-1 to TRBJ2-5; possibly TRBD1 for D (6 bases). Source material: blood, either unsorted or a sorted T cell fraction (not recorded which). The TCR sequence derives from a male donor with ankylosing spondylitis or in good health (not recorded which). CDR3 region: CSARNDRSQETQYF. As DNA, the CDR3 is TGCAGTGCTAGAAATGACAGGTCTCAAGAGACCCAGTACTTC.